The next 15 T cell receptor beta chains were all read from a single sample in a study of T cells after yellow fever vaccination (dated by TCRdb to about 2019). The method was 5' RACE. The instrument given in TCRdb is Illumina NovaSeq 6000. TCRdb itself trimmed the public reads at Q25 with fastp, ran MiXCR and retained productive beta chains. Under each unique CDR3 protein, matching rows form one entry showing the most common genes and DNA. This sample has some 200,000 distinct CDR3 sequences in its table, and about 11% of those were observed once. The top ten clones comprise 36% of the sample. The sample's treatment or condition label is to be understood as: live attenuated yellow fever vaccine strain. This material consisted of CD8+ T cells sorted from PBMCs, taken 15 days after the yellow fever booster vaccination. The receptors were sampled from a man younger than 30 who received the YFV17D yellow fever vaccine.

This clonotype was counted at least ten times. The chain couples TRBV10-3 to TRBJ2-6, with TRBD1 matching 10 bases. This CDR3 has 16 residues. Per the germline V gene, CDR1 is ENHRY and CDR2 is SYGVKD. V was pared by 10 bases and J by 0 bases, with 6 bases of the junction left unmatched. CDR3 bases: TGTGCCAATTCCGGGACAGGGGTCTCTGGGGCCAACGTCCTGACTTTC. It specifies CANSGTGVSGANVLTF.

This clonotype was seen a few times. This rearrangement joins TRBV5-1 to TRBJ2-2; 9 bases match TRBD1. CDR3 length: 15 residues. Per the germline V gene, CDR1 is SGHRS and CDR2 is YFSETQ. V shed 1 base and J 6 bases; nucleotides not matched to a gene: 4. Written as DNA, the CDR3 is TGCGCCAGCAGCTTGACCGGGACAGGGCCCGGGGAGCTGTTTTTT. Its protein is CASSLTGTGPGELFF.

The J gene is TRBJ2-3, the V gene TRBV5-4; 8 bases are shared with TRBD2. J was trimmed by 4 bases and V by 6 bases; bases with no gene match: 10. This CDR3 is built from 15 residues. The germline V gene has CDR1 SGHNT and CDR2 YYREEE (reference sequence). The CDR3 nucleotides are TGTGCCAGCAATCCTTCGGGGGGGCTGGCAGATACGCAGTATTTT. Its translation: CASNPSGGLADTQYF.

The chain recombines TRBV6-6 with TRBJ2-7; TRBD1 agrees at 8 bases. The trim removed 6 bases at V and 5 bases at J, leaving 3 bases unmatched. The V gene's germline CDR1 is MNHNY and CDR2 SVGAGI (reference sequence). The CDR3 is 12 residues long. The CDR3 spells CASSLQGDEQYF. CDR3 nucleotides: TGTGCCAGCAGCCTACAGGGGGACGAGCAGTACTTC.

This chain links TRBV29-1 with TRBJ1-1; D is perhaps TRBD1 (5 bases). The CDR3 contains 14 residues. Trimming removed 6 bases at V and 3 bases at J, with 17 bases between. The germline CDR1 and CDR2 sequences are SQVTM and ANQGSEA. The CDR3 DNA sequence: TGCAGCGTCACCTATCGTGGGGGGTACACTGAAGCTTTCTTT. Translation: CSVTYRGGYTEAFF.

This clonotype appeared a few times. The chain couples TRBV12-3 or TRBV12-4 to TRBJ1-2; perhaps TRBD1 as D (5 bases). V shed 4 bases and J shed 8 bases, with 14 bases lying between them. This CDR3 has 13 amino acids. CDR3 residues: CASSSGTPLGYTF. CDR3 coding DNA: TGTGCCAGCAGTTCGGGGACGCCCCTCGGCTACACCTTC.

This clonotype came up a few times. This chain links TRBV3-1 with TRBJ2-2; 10 bases match TRBD1. The germline gives CDR1 LGHDT, CDR2 YNNKEL (reference sequence). The CDR3 spans 14 residues. The junction had 1 base not matched to a gene; V was cut back by 5 bases and J by 4 bases. The CDR3 bases are TGTGCCAGCAGCGGACAGGGGGGCACCGGGGAGCTGTTTTTT. It translates to CASSGQGGTGELFF.

The chain couples TRBV19 to TRBJ2-3, with 12 bases matching TRBD2. The CDR3 has 16 amino acids. CDR1 is LNHDA, CDR2 SQIVND, per germline (reference sequence). After removal of 4 bases from V and 6 bases from J, the junction contained 8 bases not matched to a gene. CDR3 in DNA: TGTGCCAGTAGTACCGGACTAGCGGGGTTTTCGGATACGCAGTATTTT. Its translation: CASSTGLAGFSDTQYF.

The chain joins TRBV4-3 to TRBJ2-1, with 7 bases identical to TRBD2. Germline V gene data show CDR1 as LGHNA and CDR2 as YSLEER. Unmatched junction bases numbered 9, after V lost 3 bases and J lost 10 bases. This CDR3 contains 14 residues. CDR3 region: CASSHRGRGGEQFF. The DNA of the CDR3 is TGCGCCAGCAGCCACCGAGGGAGGGGCGGAGAGCAGTTCTTC.

CDR3 amino acids: CASSVRDREGETQYF. CDR3 in DNA: TGTGCCAGCAGCGTCCGGGACAGGGAAGGAGAGACCCAGTACTTC. This chain uses TRBV7-7 with TRBJ2-5, with TRBD1 matching 9 bases. The V gene end was trimmed by 5 bases and the J gene end by 4 bases; junction bases not matched to a gene: 8. The CDR3 runs 15 residues. Looked up from germline, CDR1 is SSHAT and CDR2 is FNYEAQ (reference sequence).

This clonotype was counted only a few times. The rearrangement uses TRBV23-1 and TRBJ1-5; 9 nucleotides match TRBD1. TRBV23-1 is an open reading frame, and its role is uncertain. CDR3 length equals 17 residues. Losses at the gene ends were 4 bases for V and 0 bases for J; bases not matched to a gene: 7. The CDR3 coding sequence is TGCGCCAGCAGTCCGTGGACAGGGGCATGTAGCAATCAGCCCCAGCATTTT. Its protein product is CASSPWTGACSNQPQHF.

This clonotype occurred a few times. The chain joins TRBV4-1 to TRBJ2-7; perhaps TRBD1 as D (6 bases). Trimming took 4 bases from V and 7 from J, leaving 11 bases between them. CDR3 size: 12 residues. In germline, CDR1 is MGHRA, CDR2 YSYEKL. This CDR3 reads CASSPTGLEQYF. CDR3 nucleotides: TGCGCCAGCAGCCCTACAGGGCTAGAGCAGTACTTC.

This clonotype appeared many times. V is TRBV6-5 and J is TRBJ2-5; 9 bases line up with TRBD1. The germline gives CDR1 MNHEY, CDR2 SVGAGI. CDR3 length: 14 residues. With 6 bases clipped from V and 4 bases from J, the junction kept 6 bases outside the gene matches. CDR3 loop: CASSPQGARETQYF. CDR3 sequence (DNA): TGTGCCAGCAGCCCACAGGGGGCTCGAGAGACCCAGTACTTC.

This clonotype has a handful of counts. The chain links TRBV12-3 or TRBV12-4 to TRBJ1-2; 7 bases are a match to TRBD1. Trimming took 2 bases from V and 3 from J; bases not matched to a gene: 12. The CDR3 is made up of 17 amino acids. CDR3 DNA sequence: TGTGCCAGCAGTTTATGGCAGGGGGGTTTTACGGACTATGGCTACACCTTC. Amino acids: CASSLWQGGFTDYGYTF.

The gene calls are TRBV6-1 and TRBJ2-7; possible D gene TRBD1, 6 bases. This CDR3 has 16 amino acids. Deletions cut 7 bases from V and 2 bases from J, with 21 bases between. From germline, CDR1 is MNHNS and CDR2 SASEGT. The DNA for the CDR3 is TGTGCCAGCACATTTTGGGACACCCCTCAGGCCTACGAGCAGTACGTC. This gives the protein CASTFWDTPQAYEQYV.